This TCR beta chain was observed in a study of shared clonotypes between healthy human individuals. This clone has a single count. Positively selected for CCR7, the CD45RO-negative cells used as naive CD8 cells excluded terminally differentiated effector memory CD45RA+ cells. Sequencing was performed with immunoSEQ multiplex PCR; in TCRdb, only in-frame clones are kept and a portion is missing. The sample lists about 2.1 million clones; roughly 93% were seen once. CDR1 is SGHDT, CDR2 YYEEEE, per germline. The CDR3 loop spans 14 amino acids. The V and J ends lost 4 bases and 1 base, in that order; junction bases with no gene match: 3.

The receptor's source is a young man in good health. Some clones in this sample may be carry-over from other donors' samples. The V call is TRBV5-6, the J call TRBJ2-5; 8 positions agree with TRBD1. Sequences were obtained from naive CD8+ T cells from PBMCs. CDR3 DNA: TGTGCCAGCAGCACAGGGGGTCGCCAAGAGACCCAGTACTTC. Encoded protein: CASSTGGRQETQYF.